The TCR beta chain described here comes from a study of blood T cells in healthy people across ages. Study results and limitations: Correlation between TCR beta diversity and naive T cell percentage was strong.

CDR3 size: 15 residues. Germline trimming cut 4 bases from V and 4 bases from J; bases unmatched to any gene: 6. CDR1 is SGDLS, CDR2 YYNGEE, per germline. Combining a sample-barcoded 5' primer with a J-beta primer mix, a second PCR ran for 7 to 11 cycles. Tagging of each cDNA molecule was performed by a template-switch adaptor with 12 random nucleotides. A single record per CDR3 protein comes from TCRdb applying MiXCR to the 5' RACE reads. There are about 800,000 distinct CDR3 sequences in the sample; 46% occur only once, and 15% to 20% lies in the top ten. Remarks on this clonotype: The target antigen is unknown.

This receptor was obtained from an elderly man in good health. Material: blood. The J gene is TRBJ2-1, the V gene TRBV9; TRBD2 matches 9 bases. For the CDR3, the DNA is TGTGCCAGCAGCTCCCTAGCGGGACGGTACAATGAGCAGTTCTTC. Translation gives CASSSLAGRYNEQFF.